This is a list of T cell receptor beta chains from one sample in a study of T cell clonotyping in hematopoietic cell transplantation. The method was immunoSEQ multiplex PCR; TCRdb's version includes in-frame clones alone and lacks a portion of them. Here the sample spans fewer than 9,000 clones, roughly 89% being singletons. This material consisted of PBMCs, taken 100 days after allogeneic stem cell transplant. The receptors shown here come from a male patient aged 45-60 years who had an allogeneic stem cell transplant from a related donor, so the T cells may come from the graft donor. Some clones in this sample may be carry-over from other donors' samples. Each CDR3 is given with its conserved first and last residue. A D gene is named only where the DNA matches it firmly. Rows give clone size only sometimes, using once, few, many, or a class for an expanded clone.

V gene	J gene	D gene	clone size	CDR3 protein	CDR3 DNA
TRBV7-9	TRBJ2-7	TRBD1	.	CASGDRGGPEQYF	TGTGCCAGCGGCGACAGGGGGGGACCCGAGCAGTACTTC
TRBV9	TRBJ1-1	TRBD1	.	CASSVGTGGEEAFF	TGTGCCAGCAGCGTAGGAACAGGGGGGGAAGAAGCTTTCTTT
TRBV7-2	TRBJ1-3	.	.	CASSRVTGASGNTIYF	TGTGCCAGCAGCCGTGTGACAGGAGCCTCTGGAAACACCATATATTTT
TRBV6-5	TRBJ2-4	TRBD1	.	CASSSPGQGPKNIQYF	TGTGCCAGCAGTTCCCCGGGACAGGGGCCCAAAAACATTCAGTACTTC
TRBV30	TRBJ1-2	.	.	CAATSRNYGYTF	TGTGCCGCGACCTCCCGGAACTATGGCTACACCTTC
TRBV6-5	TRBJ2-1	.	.	CASRRGRPYNEQFF	TGTGCCAGCAGACGGGGGCGCCCCTACAATGAGCAGTTCTTC
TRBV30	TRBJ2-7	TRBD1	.	CAWSRQGATEQYF	TGTGCCTGGAGTCGTCAGGGGGCGACCGAGCAGTACTTC
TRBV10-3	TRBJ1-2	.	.	CAISEGQGYYGYTF	TGTGCCATCAGTGAAGGGCAGGGGTACTATGGCTACACCTTC
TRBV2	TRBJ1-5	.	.	CASSNEATGIRGNQPQHF	TGTGCCAGCAGTAACGAGGCTACAGGGATTCGGGGCAATCAGCCCCAGCATTTT
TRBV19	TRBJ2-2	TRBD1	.	CALSRTGGTGELFF	TGTGCCCTTTCTAGGACAGGGGGGACCGGGGAGCTGTTTTTT
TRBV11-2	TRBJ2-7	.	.	CASSWGPFQYF	TGTGCCAGCAGCTGGGGCCCGTTCCAGTACTTC
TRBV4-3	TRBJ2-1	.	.	CASSQEGRSSGEQFF	TGCGCCAGCAGCCAAGAGGGCAGGAGTTCTGGCGAGCAGTTCTTC
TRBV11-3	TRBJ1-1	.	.	CASRAEGGYTEAFF	TGTGCCAGCAGAGCCGAGGGTGGTTACACTGAAGCTTTCTTT
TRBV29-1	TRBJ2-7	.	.	CSAQRDTSYEQYF	TGCAGCGCCCAGAGGGATACTTCCTACGAGCAGTACTTC
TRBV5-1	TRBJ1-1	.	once	CASTVGGVTEAFF	TGCGCCAGTACAGTCGGAGGGGTCACTGAAGCTTTCTTT
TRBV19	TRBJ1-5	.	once	CASTLVSNQPQHF	TGTGCCAGTACCCTCGTCTCAAATCAGCCCCAGCATTTT
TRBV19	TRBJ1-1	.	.	CASSSGLGTEAFF	TGTGCCAGTAGTTCAGGGCTGGGTACTGAAGCTTTCTTT
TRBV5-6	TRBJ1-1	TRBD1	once	CASSHFGTGGNTEAFF	TGTGCCAGCAGCCACTTTGGGACAGGGGGGAACACTGAAGCTTTCTTT
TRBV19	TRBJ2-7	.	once	CASSLSSSPSYEQYF	TGTGCCAGTAGTCTAAGTAGTTCCCCCTCCTACGAGCAGTACTTC
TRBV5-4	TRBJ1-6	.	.	CASSLTATSNSPLHF	TGTGCCAGCAGCTTAACGGCCACCTCTAATTCACCCCTCCACTTT
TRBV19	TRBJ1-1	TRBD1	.	CASSTGQGHTEAFF	TGTGCCAGTAGTACGGGACAGGGTCATACTGAAGCTTTCTTT
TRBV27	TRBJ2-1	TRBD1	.	CASSLGTDNEQFF	TGTGCCAGCAGTTTAGGGACAGACAATGAGCAGTTCTTC